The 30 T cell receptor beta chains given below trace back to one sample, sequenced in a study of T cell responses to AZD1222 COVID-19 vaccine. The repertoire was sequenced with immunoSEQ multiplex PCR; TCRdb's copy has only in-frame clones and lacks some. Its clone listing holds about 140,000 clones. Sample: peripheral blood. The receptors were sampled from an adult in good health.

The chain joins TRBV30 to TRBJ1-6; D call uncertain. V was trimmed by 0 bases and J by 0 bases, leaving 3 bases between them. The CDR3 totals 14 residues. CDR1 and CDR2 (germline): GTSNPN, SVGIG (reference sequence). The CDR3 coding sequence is TGTGCCTGGAGTGTTGGCTCCTATAATTCACCCCTCCACTTT. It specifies CAWSVGSYNSPLHF.

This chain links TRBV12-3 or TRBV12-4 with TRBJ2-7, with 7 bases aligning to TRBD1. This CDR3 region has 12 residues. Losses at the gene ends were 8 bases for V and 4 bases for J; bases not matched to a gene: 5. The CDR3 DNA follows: TGTGCCAGCCAGGGGGAACGATACGAGCAGTACTTC. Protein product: CASQGERYEQYF.

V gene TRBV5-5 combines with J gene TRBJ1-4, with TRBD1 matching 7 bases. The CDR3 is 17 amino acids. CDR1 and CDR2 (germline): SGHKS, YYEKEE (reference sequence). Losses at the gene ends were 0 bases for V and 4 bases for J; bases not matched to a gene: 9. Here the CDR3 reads CASSLAGRGAHNEKLFF. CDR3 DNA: TGTGCCAGCAGCTTGGCCGGCAGGGGGGCCCATAATGAAAAACTGTTTTTT.

The CDR3 sequence: CASSQGQDAGGYTF. The CDR3 nucleotides are TGTGCCAGCAGCCAAGGACAGGACGCTGGAGGCTACACCTTC. The genes are TRBV3-1 (or the pseudogene TRBV3-2) and TRBJ1-2; perhaps TRBD1 as D (6 bases). V was shortened by 1 base and J by 8 bases, with 14 bases between the two germline ends. Germline values: CDR1 LGHDT, CDR2 YNNKEL (reference sequence). The length of the CDR3 is 14 residues.

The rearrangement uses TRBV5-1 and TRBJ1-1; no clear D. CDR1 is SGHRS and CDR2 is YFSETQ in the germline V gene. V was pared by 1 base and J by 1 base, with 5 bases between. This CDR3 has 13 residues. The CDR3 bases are TGCGCCAGCAGCTTGCCAGAGAACACTGAAGCTTTCTTT. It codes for CASSLPENTEAFF. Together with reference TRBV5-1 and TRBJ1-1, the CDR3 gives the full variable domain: KAGVTQTPRYLIKTRGQQVTLSCSPISGHRSVSWYQQTPGQGLQFLFEYFSETQRNKGNFPGRFSGRQFSNSRSEMNVSTLELGDSALYLCASSLPENTEAFFGQGTRLTVV.

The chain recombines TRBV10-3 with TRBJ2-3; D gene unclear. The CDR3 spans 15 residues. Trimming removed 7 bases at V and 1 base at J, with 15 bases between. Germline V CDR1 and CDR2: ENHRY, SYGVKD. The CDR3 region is CAIKAAPQGTDTQYF. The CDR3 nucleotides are TGTGCCATCAAGGCCGCTCCCCAAGGCACAGATACGCAGTATTTT.

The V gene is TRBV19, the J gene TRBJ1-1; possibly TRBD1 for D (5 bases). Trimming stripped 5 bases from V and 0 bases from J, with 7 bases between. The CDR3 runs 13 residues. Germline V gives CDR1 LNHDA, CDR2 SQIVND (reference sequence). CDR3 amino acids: CASSQQVNTEAFF. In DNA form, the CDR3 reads TGTGCCAGTAGTCAACAGGTGAACACTGAAGCTTTCTTT.

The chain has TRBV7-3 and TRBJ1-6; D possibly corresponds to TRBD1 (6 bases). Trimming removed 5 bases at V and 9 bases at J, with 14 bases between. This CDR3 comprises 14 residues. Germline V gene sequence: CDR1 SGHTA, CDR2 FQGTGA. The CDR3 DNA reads TGTGCCAGCAGCCTCACAGGGTATGGTTCACCCCTCCACTTT. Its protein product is CASSLTGYGSPLHF.

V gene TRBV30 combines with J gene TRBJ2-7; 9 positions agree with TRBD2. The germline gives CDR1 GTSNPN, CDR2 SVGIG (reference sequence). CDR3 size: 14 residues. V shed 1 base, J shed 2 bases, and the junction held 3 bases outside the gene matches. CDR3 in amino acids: CAWSGASGAYEQYF. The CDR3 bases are TGTGCCTGGAGTGGGGCTAGCGGGGCCTACGAGCAGTACTTC. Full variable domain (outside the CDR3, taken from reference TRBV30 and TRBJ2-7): SQTIHQWPATLVQPVGSPLSLECTVEGTSNPNLYWYRQAAGRGLQLLFYSVGIGQISSEVPQNLSASRPQDRQFILSSKKLLLSDSGFYLCAWSGASGAYEQYFGPGTRLTVT.

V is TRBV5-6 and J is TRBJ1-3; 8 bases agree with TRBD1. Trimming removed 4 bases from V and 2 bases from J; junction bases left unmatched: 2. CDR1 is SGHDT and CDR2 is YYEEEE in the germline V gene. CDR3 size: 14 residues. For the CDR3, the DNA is TGTGCCAGCAGCCTACAGGGGGCTGGAAACACCATATATTTT. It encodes CASSLQGAGNTIYF.

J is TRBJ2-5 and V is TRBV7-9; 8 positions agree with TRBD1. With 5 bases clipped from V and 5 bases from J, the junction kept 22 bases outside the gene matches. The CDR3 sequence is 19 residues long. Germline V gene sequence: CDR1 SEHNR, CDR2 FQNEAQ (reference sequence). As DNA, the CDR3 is TGTGCCAGCAGCACCAATCAGGGGGCGCTTCCGGGGGTGATCGAGACCCAGTACTTC. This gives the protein CASSTNQGALPGVIETQYF. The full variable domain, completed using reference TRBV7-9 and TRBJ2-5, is DTGVSQNPRHKITKRGQNVTFRCDPISEHNRLYWYRQTLGQGPEFLTYFQNEAQLEKSRLLSDRFSAERPKGSFSTLEIQRTEQGDSAMYLCASSTNQGALPGVIETQYFGPGTRLLVL.

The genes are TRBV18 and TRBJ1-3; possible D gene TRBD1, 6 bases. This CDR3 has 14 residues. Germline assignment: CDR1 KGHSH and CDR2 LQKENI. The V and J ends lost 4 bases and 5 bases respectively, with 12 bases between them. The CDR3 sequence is CASSLTGRRNTIYF. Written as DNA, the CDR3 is TGTGCCAGCTCACTAACAGGGAGGAGAAACACCATATATTTT.

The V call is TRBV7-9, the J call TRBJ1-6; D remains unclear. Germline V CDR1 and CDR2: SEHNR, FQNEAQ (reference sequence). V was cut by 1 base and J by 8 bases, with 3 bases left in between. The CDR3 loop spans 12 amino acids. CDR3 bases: TGTGCCAGCAGCTTAGGGTATTCACCCCTCCACTTT. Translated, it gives CASSLGYSPLHF. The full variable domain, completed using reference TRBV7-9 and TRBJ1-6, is DTGVSQNPRHKITKRGQNVTFRCDPISEHNRLYWYRQTLGQGPEFLTYFQNEAQLEKSRLLSDRFSAERPKGSFSTLEIQRTEQGDSAMYLCASSLGYSPLHFGNGTRLTVT.

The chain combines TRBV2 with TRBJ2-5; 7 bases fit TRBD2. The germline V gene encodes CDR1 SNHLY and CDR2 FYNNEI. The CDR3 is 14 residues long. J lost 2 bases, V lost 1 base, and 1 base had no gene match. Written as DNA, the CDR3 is TGTGCCAGCAGTGAAGGTAGCGGGCAAGAGACCCAGTACTTC. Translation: CASSEGSGQETQYF.

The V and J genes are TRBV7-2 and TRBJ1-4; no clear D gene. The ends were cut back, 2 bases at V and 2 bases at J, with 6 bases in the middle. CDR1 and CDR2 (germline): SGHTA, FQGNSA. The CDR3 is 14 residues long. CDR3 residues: CASSLRITNEKLFF. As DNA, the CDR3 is TGTGCCAGCAGCTTAAGGATTACTAATGAAAAACTGTTTTTT.

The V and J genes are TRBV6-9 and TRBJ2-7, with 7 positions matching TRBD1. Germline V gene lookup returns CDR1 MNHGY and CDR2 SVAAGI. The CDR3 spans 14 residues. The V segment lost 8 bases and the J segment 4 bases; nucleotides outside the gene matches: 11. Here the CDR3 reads CASRDWDSLYEQYF. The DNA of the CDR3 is TGTGCCAGCCGAGATTGGGACAGCCTATACGAGCAGTACTTC.

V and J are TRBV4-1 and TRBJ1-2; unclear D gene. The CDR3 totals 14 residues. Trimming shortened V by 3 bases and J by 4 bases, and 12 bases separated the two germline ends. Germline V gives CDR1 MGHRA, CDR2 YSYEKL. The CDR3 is CASSQTPSGYGYTF. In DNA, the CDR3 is TGCGCCAGCAGCCAGACACCCTCGGGCTATGGCTACACCTTC.

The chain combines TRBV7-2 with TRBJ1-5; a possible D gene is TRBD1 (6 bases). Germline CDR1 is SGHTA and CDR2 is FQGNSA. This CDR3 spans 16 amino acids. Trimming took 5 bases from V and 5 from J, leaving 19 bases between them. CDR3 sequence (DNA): TGTGCCAGCAGCCCCGAGGGGGTGAGTAGTTATCAGCCCCAGCATTTT. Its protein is CASSPEGVSSYQPQHF. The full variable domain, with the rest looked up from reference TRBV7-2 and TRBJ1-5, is GAGVSQSPSNKVTEKGKDVELRCDPISGHTALYWYRQSLGQGLEFLIYFQGNSAPDKSGLPSDRFSAERTGGSVSTLTIQRTQQEDSAVYLCASSPEGVSSYQPQHFGDGTRLSIL.

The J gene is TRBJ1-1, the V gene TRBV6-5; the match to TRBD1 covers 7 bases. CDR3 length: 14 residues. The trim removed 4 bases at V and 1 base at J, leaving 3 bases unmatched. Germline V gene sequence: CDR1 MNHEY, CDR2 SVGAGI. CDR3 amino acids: CASSLQGPNTEAFF. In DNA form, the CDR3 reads TGTGCCAGCAGTTTACAGGGGCCGAACACTGAAGCTTTCTTT.

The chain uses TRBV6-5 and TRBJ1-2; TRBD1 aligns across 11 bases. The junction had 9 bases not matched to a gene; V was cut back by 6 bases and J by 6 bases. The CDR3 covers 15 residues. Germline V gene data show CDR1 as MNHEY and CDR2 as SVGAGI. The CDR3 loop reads CASRHGQGATDGYTF. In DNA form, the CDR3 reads TGTGCCAGCAGACACGGACAGGGGGCCACGGATGGCTACACCTTC.

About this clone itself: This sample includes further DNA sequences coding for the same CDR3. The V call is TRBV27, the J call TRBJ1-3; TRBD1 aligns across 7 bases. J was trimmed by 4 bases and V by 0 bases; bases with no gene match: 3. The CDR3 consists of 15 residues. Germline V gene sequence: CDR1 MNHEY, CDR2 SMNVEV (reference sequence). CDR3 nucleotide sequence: TGTGCCAGCAGTTTATCCGGGACAGTCGGAAACACCATATATTTT. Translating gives CASSLSGTVGNTIYF.

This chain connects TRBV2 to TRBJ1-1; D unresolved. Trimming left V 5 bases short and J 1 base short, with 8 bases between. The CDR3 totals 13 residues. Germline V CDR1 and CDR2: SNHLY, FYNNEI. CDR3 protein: CASSYTANTEAFF. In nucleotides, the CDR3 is TGTGCCAGCAGTTATACAGCGAACACTGAAGCTTTCTTT.

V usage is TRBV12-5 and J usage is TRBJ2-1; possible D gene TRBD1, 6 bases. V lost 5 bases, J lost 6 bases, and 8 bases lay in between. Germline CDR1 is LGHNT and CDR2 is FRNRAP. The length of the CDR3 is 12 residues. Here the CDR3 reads CASGPGVNEQFF. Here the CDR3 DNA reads TGTGCTAGTGGTCCAGGGGTCAATGAGCAGTTCTTC.

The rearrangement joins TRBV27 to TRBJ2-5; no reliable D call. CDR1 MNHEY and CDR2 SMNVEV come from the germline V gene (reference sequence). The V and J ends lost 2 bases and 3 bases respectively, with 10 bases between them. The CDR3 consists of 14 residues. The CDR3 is CASSLALQKETQYF. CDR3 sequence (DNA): TGTGCCAGCAGTTTAGCATTGCAGAAAGAGACCCAGTACTTC.

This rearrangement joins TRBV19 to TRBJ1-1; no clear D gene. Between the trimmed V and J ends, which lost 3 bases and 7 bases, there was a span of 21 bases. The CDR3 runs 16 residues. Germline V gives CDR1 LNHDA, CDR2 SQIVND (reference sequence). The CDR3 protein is CASSISFGPPAVEAFF. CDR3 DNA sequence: TGTGCCAGTAGTATTTCCTTCGGGCCACCGGCGGTTGAAGCTTTCTTT.

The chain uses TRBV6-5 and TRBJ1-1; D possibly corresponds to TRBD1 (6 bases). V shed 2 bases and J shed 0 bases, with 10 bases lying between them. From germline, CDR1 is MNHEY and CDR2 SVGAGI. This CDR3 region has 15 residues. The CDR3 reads CASSYGQPMNTEAFF. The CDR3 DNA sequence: TGTGCCAGCAGTTACGGACAGCCCATGAACACTGAAGCTTTCTTT.

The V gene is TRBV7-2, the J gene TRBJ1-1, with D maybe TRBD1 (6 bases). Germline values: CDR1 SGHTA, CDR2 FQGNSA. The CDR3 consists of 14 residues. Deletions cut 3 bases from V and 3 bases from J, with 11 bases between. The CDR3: CASSFQGRYTEAFF. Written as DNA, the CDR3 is TGTGCCAGCAGCTTCCAGGGGAGGTACACTGAAGCTTTCTTT.

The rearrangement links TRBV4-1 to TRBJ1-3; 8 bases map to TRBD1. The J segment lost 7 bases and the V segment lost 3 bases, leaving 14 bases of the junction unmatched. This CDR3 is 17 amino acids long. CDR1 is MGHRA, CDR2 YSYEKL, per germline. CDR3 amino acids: CASSQGQARSEGNTIYF. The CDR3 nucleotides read TGCGCCAGCAGCCAGGGACAGGCCCGGTCCGAGGGGAACACCATATATTTT.

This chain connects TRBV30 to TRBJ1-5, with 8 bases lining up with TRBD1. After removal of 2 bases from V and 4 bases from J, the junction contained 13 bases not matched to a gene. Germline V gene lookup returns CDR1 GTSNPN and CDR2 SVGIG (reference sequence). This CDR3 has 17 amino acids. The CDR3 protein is CAWSLGVGRGRNQPQHF. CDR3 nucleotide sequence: TGTGCCTGGAGTTTGGGAGTCGGCAGGGGGCGAAATCAGCCCCAGCATTTT.

The CDR3 nucleotides read TGTGCCAGCAGCTTAGCAGAGTCCAGGAGCTATCAGCCCCAGCATTTT. This sequence encodes CASSLAESRSYQPQHF. The chain is built from TRBV7-2 and TRBJ1-5, with D unresolved. The CDR3 has 16 amino acids. Trimming took off 0 bases at V and 5 bases at J, with 14 bases between the two ends. CDR1 is SGHTA, CDR2 FQGNSA, per germline.